The text below deals with one T cell receptor beta chain. Its antigen is not identified. Researchers ran the PCR with 60 Vbeta and 13 Jbeta primers. Generated by immunoSEQ multiplex PCR, the TCRdb table keeps only in-frame clones and is missing some. The table records about 150,000 clones, under 85% of them present only once. The data are from a study of cytomegalovirus exposure and HLA in healthy donors. Study observations and caveats: The only immune exposure information that was available was CMV serostatus. Rare TCR sequences dominated, though some public TCRs recurred in many donors.

This TCR derives from a man between 18 and 29 years old in good health and CMV-seronegative. Material: PBMCs.

For the CDR3, the DNA is TGTGCCAGTAGTCTCGGACAGGGTATCAATCAGCCCCAGCATTTT. Protein: CASSLGQGINQPQHF. The gene calls are TRBV19 and TRBJ1-5; 8 bases agree with TRBD1. The V gene end was trimmed by 5 bases and the J gene end by 3 bases; junction bases not matched to a gene: 6. The CDR3 has 15 residues. Germline V CDR1 and CDR2: LNHDA, SQIVND (reference sequence).